This T cell receptor (beta chain) emerged from a study of post-analysis software for immune sequencing data. Study information: Secondary progressive, relapsing-remitting and progressive-relapsing multiple sclerosis were among the included disease courses.

There are 15 residues in the CDR3. V shed 4 bases, J shed 6 bases, and the junction held 8 bases outside the gene matches. Germline-derived CDR1 and CDR2 are KGHDR and SFDVKD. Study-wide findings and caveats: F measure grouped same-batch samples tightly together. Controls had lower frequencies than patients of five TRBV segments, which included TRBV5-6, TRBV5-1 and TRBV20-1. Significantly decreased normalized Chao1 diversity was recorded for multiple sclerosis patients relative to controls.

For this clonotype: Its specificity is not known.

Carried by the TCR beta cDNA libraries were unique molecular identifiers. Once about 0.95 to 10 million T cells were used, hundreds of thousands of cDNA molecules resulted. TCRdb re-derived calls from the PCR reads in MiXCR, one entry per CDR3 protein. The sample yields more than 500,000 distinct CDR3 sequences, less than 40% seen once. The receptor's source is a girl aged 2 to 17 with multiple sclerosis. Sequenced material: blood. The rearrangement joins TRBV24-1 to TRBJ2-1; 7 bases are a match to TRBD1. The CDR3 loop is CATSDTGAHCNEQFF. The CDR3 DNA sequence: TGTGCCACCAGTGACACAGGGGCCCACTGCAATGAGCAGTTCTTC.